Sequencing of this TCR beta chain was carried out in a study of blood T cell repertoires in COVID-19. Study context: Italy, Spain and the United States were the sources of the convalescent and acute COVID-19 samples. T cells, B-cell-depleted T cells, or PBMCs supplied cDNA or gDNA.

After removal of 6 bases from V and 8 bases from J, the junction contained 14 bases not matched to a gene. CDR3 length: 17 residues. Germline V gives CDR1 MNHEY, CDR2 SMNVEV (reference sequence). Per the original methods: Reference gene primers were amplified, and this amplification served to estimate nucleated cell counts. Clones were read by immunoSEQ multiplex PCR, and TCRdb kept only the in-frame ones, dropping some. V and J calls and clone size are copied from that table; D and trimming were computed from the DNA. The sample includes approximately 90,000 clones, roughly nine tenths seen only once; the top ten take about 8.1%.

This sequence was found in a man aged 50 to 59 with acute or convalescent COVID-19. The sequenced sample consisted of peripheral blood. V usage is TRBV27 and J usage is TRBJ1-6; 9 nucleotides line up with TRBD1. The CDR3 here is CASRPNTGGAQYSPLHF. In nucleotides, the CDR3 is TGTGCCAGCAGGCCAAATACAGGGGGCGCGCAATATTCACCCCTCCACTTT.